The present TCR beta chain was sequenced within a study of PD-1 blockade in mismatch repair-deficient tumors. This CDR3 spans 14 amino acids. V lost 4 bases and J 0 bases, leaving 7 bases between the germline ends. CDR1 is SEHNR and CDR2 is FQNEAQ in the germline V gene (reference sequence). Clones were read by immunoSEQ multiplex PCR, and TCRdb kept only the in-frame ones, dropping some. The data show more than 90,000 clones, with roughly 80% seen just once and approximately 5% held by the top ten. This rearrangement joins TRBV7-9 to TRBJ1-3; D remains unclear. The sample was peripheral blood, taken 60 to 65 weeks after starting pembrolizumab. The receptor was derived from an adult with mismatch repair-deficient cancer. The CDR3 DNA is TGTGCCAGCAGCTGGGCAAACTCTGGAAACACCATATATTTT. Protein product: CASSWANSGNTIYF.